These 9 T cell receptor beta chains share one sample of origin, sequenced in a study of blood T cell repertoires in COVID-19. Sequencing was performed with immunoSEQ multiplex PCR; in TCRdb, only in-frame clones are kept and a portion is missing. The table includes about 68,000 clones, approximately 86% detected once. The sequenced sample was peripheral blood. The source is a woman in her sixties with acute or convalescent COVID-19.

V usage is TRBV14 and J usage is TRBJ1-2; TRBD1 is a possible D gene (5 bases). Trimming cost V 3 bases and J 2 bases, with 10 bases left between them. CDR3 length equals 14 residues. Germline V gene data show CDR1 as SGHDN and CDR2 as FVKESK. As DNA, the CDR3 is TGTGCCAGCAGCCAGTTGACAGAGAACTATGGCTACACCTTC. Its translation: CASSQLTENYGYTF.

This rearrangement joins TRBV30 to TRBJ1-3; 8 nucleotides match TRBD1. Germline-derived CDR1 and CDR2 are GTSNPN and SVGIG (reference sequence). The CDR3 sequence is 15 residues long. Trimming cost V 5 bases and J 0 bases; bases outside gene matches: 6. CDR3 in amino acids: CAWDLTGGSGNTIYF. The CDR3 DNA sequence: TGTGCCTGGGACCTCACAGGGGGCTCTGGAAACACCATATATTTT.

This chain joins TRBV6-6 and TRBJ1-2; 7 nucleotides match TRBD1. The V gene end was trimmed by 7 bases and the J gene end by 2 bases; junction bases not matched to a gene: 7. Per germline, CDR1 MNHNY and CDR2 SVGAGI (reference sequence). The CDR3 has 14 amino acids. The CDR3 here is CASNPDRENYGYTF. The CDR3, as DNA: TGTGCCAGCAACCCCGACAGGGAGAACTATGGCTACACCTTC.

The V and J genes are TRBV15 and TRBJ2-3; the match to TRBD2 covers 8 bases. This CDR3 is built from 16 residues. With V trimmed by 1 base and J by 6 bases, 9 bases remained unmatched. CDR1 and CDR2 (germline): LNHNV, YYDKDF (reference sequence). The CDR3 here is CATSRGSAGAGDTQYF. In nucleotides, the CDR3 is TGTGCCACCAGCAGAGGGTCAGCGGGGGCGGGGGATACGCAGTATTTT.

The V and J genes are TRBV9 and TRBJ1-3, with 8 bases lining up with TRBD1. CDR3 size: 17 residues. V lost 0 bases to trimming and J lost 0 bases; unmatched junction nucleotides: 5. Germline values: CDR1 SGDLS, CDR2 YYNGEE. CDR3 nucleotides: TGTGCCAGCAGCGTAGCCGGGACAGGCCGCTCTGGAAACACCATATATTTT. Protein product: CASSVAGTGRSGNTIYF.

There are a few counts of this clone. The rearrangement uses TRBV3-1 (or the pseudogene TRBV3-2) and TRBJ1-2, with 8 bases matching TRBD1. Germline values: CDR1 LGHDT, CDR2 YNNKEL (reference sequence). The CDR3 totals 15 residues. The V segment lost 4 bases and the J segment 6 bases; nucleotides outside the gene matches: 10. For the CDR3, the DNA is TGTGCCAGCAGCCCGAACCCAGGGGGCTGGGATGGCTACACCTTC. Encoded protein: CASSPNPGGWDGYTF.

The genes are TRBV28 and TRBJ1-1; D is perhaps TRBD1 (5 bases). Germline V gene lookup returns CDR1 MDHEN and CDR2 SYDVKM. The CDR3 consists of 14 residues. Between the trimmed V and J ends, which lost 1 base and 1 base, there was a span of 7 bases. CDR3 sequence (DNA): TGTGCCAGCAGTTTATTGGGGCAGAACACTGAAGCTTTCTTT. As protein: CASSLLGQNTEAFF.

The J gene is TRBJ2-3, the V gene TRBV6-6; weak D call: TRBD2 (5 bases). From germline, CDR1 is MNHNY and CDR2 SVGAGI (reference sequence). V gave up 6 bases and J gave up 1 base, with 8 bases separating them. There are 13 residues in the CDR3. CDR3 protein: CASSLGGTDTQYF. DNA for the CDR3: TGTGCCAGCAGCCTCGGGGGCACAGATACGCAGTATTTT.

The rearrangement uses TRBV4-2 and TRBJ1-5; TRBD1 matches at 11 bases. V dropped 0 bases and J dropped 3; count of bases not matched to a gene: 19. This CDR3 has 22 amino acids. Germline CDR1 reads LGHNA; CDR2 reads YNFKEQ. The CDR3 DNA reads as TGTGCCAGCAGCCAAGATCACCGGCGGGACAGGGGGGTGAAATGGAACAATCAGCCCCAGCATTTT. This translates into CASSQDHRRDRGVKWNNQPQHF.